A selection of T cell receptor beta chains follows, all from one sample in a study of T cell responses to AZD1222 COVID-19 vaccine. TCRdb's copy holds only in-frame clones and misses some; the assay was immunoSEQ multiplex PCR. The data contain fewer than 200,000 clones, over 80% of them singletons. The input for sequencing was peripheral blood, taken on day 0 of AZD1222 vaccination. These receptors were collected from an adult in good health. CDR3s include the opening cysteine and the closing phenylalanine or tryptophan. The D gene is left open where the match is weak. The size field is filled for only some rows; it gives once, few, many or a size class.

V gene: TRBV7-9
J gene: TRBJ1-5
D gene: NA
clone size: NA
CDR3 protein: CASSPRDAWGQPQHF
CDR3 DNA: TGTGCCAGCAGCCCCCGGGACGCCTGGGGCCAGCCCCAGCATTTT

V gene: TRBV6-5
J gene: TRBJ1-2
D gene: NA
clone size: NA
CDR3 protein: CASSPYVGQNYGYTF
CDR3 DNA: TGTGCCAGCAGTCCCTACGTCGGACAGAACTATGGCTACACCTTC

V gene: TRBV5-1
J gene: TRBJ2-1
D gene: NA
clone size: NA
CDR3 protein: CASSLASSYNEQFF
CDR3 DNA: TGCGCCAGCAGCTTAGCCAGCTCCTACAATGAGCAGTTCTTC

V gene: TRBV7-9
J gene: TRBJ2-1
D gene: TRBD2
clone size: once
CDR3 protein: CASSSPWLAGHNEQFF
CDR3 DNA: TGTGCCAGCAGCTCCCCTTGGCTAGCGGGACACAATGAGCAGTTCTTC

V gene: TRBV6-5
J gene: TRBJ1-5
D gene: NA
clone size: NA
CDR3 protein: CASSSDLQPQHF
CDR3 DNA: TGTGCCAGCAGCTCTGATCTTCAGCCCCAGCATTTT

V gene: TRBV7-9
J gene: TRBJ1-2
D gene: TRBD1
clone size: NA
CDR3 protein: CASVETGNYGYTF
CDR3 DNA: TGTGCCAGCGTTGAGACAGGGAACTATGGCTACACCTTC

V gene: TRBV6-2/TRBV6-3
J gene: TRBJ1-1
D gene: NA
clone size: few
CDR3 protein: CASSQGSEAFF
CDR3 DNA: TGTGCCAGCAGCCAAGGGTCTGAAGCTTTCTTT

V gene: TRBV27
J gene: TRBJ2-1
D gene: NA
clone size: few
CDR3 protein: CASSWLNPSYNEQFF
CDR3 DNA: TGTGCCAGCAGTTGGCTGAACCCTTCCTACAATGAGCAGTTCTTC

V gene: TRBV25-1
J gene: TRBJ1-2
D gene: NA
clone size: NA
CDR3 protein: CASSAMDSLLWTNGGYTF
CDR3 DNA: TGTGCCAGCAGTGCGATGGACAGCCTACTTTGGACGAACGGTGGCTACACCTTC

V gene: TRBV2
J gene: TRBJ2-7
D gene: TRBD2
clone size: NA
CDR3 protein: CASSERLAGPYEQYF
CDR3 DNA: TGTGCCAGCAGTGAACGCCTAGCGGGACCCTACGAGCAGTACTTC

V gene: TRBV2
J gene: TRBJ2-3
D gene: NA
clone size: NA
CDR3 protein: CASSVGAGWGTDTQYF
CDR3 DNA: TGTGCCAGCAGTGTGGGGGCAGGGTGGGGCACAGATACGCAGTATTTT

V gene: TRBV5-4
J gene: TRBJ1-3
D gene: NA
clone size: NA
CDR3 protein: CASSLDSGTGNTIYF
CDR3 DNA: TGTGCCAGCAGCTTGGATAGCGGCACTGGAAACACCATATATTTT

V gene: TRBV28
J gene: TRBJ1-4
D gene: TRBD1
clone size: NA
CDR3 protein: CASTPGTGMEKLFF
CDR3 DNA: TGTGCCAGCACCCCGGGGACAGGGATGGAAAAACTGTTTTTT

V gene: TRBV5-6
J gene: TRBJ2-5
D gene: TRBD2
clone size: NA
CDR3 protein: CASSPAGGETQYF
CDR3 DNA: TGTGCCAGCAGCCCCGCGGGGGGGGAGACCCAGTACTTC

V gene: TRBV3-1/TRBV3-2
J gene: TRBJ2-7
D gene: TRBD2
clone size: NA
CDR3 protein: CASTPGGRGQNEQYF
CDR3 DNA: TGTGCCAGCACCCCGGGCGGGAGGGGACAGAACGAGCAGTACTTC

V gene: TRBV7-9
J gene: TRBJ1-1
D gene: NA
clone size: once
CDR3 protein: CASSSRQENTEAFF
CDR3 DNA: TGTGCCAGCAGCTCGAGACAGGAGAACACTGAAGCTTTCTTT

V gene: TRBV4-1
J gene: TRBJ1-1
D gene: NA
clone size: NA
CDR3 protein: CASSQEGVPNTEAFF
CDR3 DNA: TGCGCCAGCAGCCAAGAAGGAGTCCCGAACACTGAAGCTTTCTTT

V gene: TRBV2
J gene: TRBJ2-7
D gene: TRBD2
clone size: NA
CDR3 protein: CATRTSGRGEQYF
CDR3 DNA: TGTGCCACCAGGACTAGCGGGAGGGGCGAGCAGTACTTC

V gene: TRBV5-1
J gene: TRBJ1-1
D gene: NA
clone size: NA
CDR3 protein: CASSLVVGRGTEAFF
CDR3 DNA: TGCGCCAGCAGCTTGGTTGTTGGGAGAGGTACTGAAGCTTTCTTT

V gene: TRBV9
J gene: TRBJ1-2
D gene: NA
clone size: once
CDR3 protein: CASSGTGSSYGYTF
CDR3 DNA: TGTGCCAGCAGCGGTACCGGGTCAAGCTATGGCTACACCTTC

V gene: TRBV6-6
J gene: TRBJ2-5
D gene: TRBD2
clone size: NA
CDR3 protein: CASSRRGGVGWFEETQYF
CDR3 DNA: TGTGCCAGCAGTCGCCGGGGGGGAGTCGGATGGTTTGAGGAGACCCAGTACTTC

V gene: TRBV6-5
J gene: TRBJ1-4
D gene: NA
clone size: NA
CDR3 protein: CASSLLGATNEKLFF
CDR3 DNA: TGTGCCAGCAGTTTACTAGGGGCAACTAATGAAAAACTGTTTTTT

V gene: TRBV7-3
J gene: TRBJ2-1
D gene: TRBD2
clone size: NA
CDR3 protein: CASSPPLGSGGANEQFF
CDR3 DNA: TGTGCCAGCAGCCCTCCCCTCGGCAGCGGGGGGGCAAATGAGCAGTTCTTC

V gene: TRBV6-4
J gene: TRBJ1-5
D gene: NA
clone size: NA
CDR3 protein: CASSGDSNQPQHF
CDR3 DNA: TGTGCCAGCAGTGGGGACAGCAATCAGCCCCAGCATTTT

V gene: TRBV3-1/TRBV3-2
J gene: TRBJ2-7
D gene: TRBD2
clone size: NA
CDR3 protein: CASSQEPRLAGDHYEQYF
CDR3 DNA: TGTGCCAGCAGCCAAGAACCGAGACTAGCGGGAGACCACTACGAGCAGTACTTC

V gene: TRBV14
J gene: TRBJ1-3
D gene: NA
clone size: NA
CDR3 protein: CASSQVPNTIYF
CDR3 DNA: TGTGCCAGCAGCCAAGTACCGAACACCATATATTTT

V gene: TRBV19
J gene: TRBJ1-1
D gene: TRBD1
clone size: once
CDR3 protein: CASSPTGTGGTEAFF
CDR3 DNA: TGTGCCAGTAGTCCCACAGGGACAGGGGGGACTGAAGCTTTCTTT

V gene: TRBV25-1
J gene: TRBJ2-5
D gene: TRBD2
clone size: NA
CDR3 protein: CASSERPGGQETQYF
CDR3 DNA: TGTGCCAGCAGTGAACGGCCGGGGGGGCAAGAGACCCAGTACTTC

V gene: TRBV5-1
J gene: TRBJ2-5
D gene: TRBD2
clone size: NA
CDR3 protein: CASSLEAPSGRGETQYF
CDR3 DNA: TGCGCCAGCAGCTTGGAAGCTCCTAGCGGGAGGGGAGAGACCCAGTACTTC

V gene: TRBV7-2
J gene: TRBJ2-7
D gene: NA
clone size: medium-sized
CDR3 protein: CASGLGVEQYF
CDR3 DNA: TGTGCCAGCGGGCTCGGTGTCGAGCAGTACTTC

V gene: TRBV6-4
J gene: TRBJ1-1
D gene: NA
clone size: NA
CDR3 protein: CASTGQFEAFF
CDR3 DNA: TGTGCCAGCACCGGACAGTTTGAAGCTTTCTTT

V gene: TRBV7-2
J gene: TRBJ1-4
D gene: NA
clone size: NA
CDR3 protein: CASSLHSKDEKLFF
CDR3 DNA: TGTGCCAGCAGCTTACATTCCAAGGACGAAAAACTGTTTTTT

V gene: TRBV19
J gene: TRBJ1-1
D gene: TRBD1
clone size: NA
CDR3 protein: CASSAHRGRPEAFF
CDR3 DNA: TGTGCCAGTAGTGCGCACAGGGGGAGGCCTGAAGCTTTCTTT

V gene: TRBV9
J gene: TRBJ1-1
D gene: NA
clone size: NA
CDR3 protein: CASSGAGTNTEAFF
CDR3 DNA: TGTGCCAGCAGCGGGGCAGGGACGAACACTGAAGCTTTCTTT

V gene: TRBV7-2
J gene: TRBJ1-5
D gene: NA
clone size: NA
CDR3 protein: CASSLVGEGNQPQHF
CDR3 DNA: TGTGCCAGCAGCTTAGTTGGGGAGGGCAATCAGCCCCAGCATTTT

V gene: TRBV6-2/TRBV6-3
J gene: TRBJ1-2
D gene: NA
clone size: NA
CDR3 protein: CASSYSSRASLTLGYTF
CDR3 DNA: TGTGCCAGCAGTTACTCCTCGAGGGCTTCCCTCACACTTGGCTACACCTTC

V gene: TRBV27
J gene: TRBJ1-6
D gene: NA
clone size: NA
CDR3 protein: CASRTTATGGNSPLHF
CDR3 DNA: TGTGCCAGCAGGACTACAGCGACCGGGGGTAATTCACCCCTCCACTTT

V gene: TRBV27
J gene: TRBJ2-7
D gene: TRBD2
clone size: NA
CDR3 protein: CASSPSGVAYEQYF
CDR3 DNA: TGTGCCAGCAGTCCTAGCGGGGTGGCCTACGAGCAGTACTTC

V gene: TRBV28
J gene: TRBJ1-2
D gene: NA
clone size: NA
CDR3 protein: CASSPYRTLYGYTF
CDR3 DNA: TGTGCCAGCAGTCCTTATAGGACACTTTATGGCTACACCTTC

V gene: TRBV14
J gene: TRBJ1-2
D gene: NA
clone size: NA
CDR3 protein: CASSQGGYYGYTF
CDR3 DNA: TGTGCCAGCAGCCAAGGGGGTTACTATGGCTACACCTTC

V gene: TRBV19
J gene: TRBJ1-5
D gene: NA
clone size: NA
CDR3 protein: CATRDGSNQPQHF
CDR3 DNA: TGTGCCACCCGGGACGGTAGCAATCAGCCCCAGCATTTT

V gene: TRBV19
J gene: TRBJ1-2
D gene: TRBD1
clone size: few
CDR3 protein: CASRLSGTATTNGYTF
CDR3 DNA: TGTGCCAGCAGATTGAGCGGGACAGCAACTACAAATGGCTACACCTTC

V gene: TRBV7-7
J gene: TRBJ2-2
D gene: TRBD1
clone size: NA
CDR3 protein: CASRPRTGTNTGELFF
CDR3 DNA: TGTGCCAGCAGACCCCGGACAGGGACGAACACCGGGGAGCTGTTTTTT

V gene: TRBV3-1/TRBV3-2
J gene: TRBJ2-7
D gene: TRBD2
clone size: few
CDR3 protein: CASSQDGLAGYEQYF
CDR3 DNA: TGTGCCAGCAGCCAAGACGGACTAGCGGGCTACGAGCAGTACTTC

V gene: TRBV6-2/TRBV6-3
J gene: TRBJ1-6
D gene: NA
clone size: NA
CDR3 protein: CASSSRHRELRSSPLHF
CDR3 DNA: TGTGCCAGCAGTTCCAGACACAGGGAACTTAGGAGTTCACCCCTCCACTTT

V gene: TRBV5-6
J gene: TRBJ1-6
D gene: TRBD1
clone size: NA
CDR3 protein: CASSLSQGANSPLHF
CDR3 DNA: TGTGCCAGCAGCTTGTCGCAGGGGGCCAATTCACCCCTCCACTTT